One T cell receptor beta chain is described in this entry. No antigen is known for it. This sample was included in a study of T cell responses to AZD1222 COVID-19 vaccine. The wider study: Second doses were pooled across both intervals (about 4 or about 12 weeks). Notes on the study in general: Unmutated variant regions reportedly attract nearly half of all spike-specific TCRs. Clonal diversity may have been underestimated in mostly white British donors.

Produced via immunoSEQ multiplex PCR; TCRdb's table is partial and in-frame only. The profile shows 140,000 or so clones, just over 85% of them singletons. V was cut by 6 bases and J by 2 bases, with 10 bases left in between. Germline lookup yields CDR1 LNHDA and CDR2 SQIVND (reference sequence). The CDR3 has 13 amino acids. Source: peripheral blood, taken on day 0 of AZD1222 vaccination. The chain employs TRBV19 and TRBJ1-1; weak D call: TRBD1 (5 bases). The receptor was derived from an adult in good health. The CDR3 DNA follows: TGTGCCAGTAGGGGGGGACTAAACACTGAAGCTTTCTTT. Encoded protein: CASRGGLNTEAFF.